This T cell receptor beta chain was found in a study of cytomegalovirus exposure and HLA in healthy donors. Study summary: A later analysis reported the roughly 130 validation repertoires used the same platform as the roughly 700 first-cohort repertoires. Overall study results and limits: A subsequent analysis found that TCR clusters from the first cohort also tended to co-occur in the approximately 120 validation repertoires, with approximately 95% of cluster scores above 0. Confirmation in vitro established that a few CMV-associated chains were specific for CMV antigens.

Germline CDR1 is SGHRS and CDR2 is YFSETQ. The V and J ends lost 0 bases and 4 bases respectively, with 7 bases between them. The CDR3 spans 13 residues. A roughly 120-subject validation cohort, separate from the approximately 610-subject first cohort, supplied the donors. Notes on this clone: Its cognate antigen is unknown.

This table comes from immunoSEQ multiplex PCR, and its TCRdb copy is limited to in-frame clones, with some not included. This sample has about 130,000 clones, with almost 90% found just once. Sequencing was performed on PBMCs. J is TRBJ1-1 and V is TRBV5-1; D is uncertain. This TCR was sampled from a man aged 25 to 40 in good health and CMV-seronegative. CDR3 DNA: TGCGCCAGCAGCTTGGAGGAGTCCACTGAAGCTTTCTTT. Its translation is CASSLEESTEAFF. Drawing the rest from reference TRBV5-1 and TRBJ1-1, the complete variable domain is KAGVTQTPRYLIKTRGQQVTLSCSPISGHRSVSWYQQTPGQGLQFLFEYFSETQRNKGNFPGRFSGRQFSNSRSEMNVSTLELGDSALYLCASSLEESTEAFFGQGTRLTVV.